The 32 T cell receptor beta chains in this list originate from one sample, sequenced in a study of post-analysis software for immune sequencing data. No antigen has been assigned to these receptors. The authors incorporated unique molecular identifiers into the TCR beta cDNA libraries. One entry per CDR3 protein results from TCRdb running MiXCR on the PCR reads. Seen here are 400,000 to 500,000 distinct CDR3 sequences, 39% observed once, and the top ten hold less than 10%. Study-wide points: Five or six TRBV segments, TRBV5-6, TRBV5-1 and TRBV20-1 among them, were found more frequent in patients than controls.

The sample taken for sequencing was blood. The receptors shown here come from a girl aged 2-9 years with multiple sclerosis.

This chain uses TRBV3-1 with TRBJ2-3; D could derive from TRBD1 or TRBD2 (6 bases each). V lost 10 bases and J lost 10, with 15 bases in between. Germline V lookup: CDR1 LGHDT, CDR2 YNNKEL (reference sequence). This CDR3 has 11 amino acids. The CDR3 sequence is CATRGGGAQYF. The CDR3 region has the DNA TGTGCCACCAGGGGAGGCGGCGCGCAGTATTTT.

The chain employs TRBV18 and TRBJ2-7; 7 bases fit TRBD1. The germline CDR1 and CDR2 sequences are KGHSH and LQKENI. There are 14 residues in the CDR3. V dropped 3 bases and J dropped 3; count of bases not matched to a gene: 5. The CDR3 here is CASSPLGQVYEQYF. CDR3 in DNA: TGTGCCAGCTCACCGTTAGGACAGGTCTACGAGCAGTACTTC.

The chain uses TRBV6-2 or TRBV6-3 and TRBJ2-1; tentative D call: TRBD1 (6 bases). V was clipped by 7 bases and J by 4 bases, with 14 bases between them. Per germline, CDR1 MNHEY and CDR2 SVGEGT. CDR3 length equals 14 residues. The CDR3 is CASKNGTKYNEQFF. The CDR3 DNA reads TGTGCCAGCAAAAACGGGACAAAATACAATGAGCAGTTCTTC.

This sequence joins TRBV5-1 and TRBJ2-4; unclear D gene. With the DNA end fitting TRBJ2-7 better, the J assignment may be wrong. Germline assignment: CDR1 SGHRS and CDR2 YFSETQ. This CDR3 region has 15 residues. CDR3 protein: CASSLEETVTYEQYF. The CDR3 DNA is TGCGCCAGCAGCTTGGAAGAGACTGTCACCTACGAGCAGTACTTC.

This clonotype was detected a few times. The chain employs TRBV4-3 and TRBJ2-7, with TRBD2 matching 11 bases. Germline trimming cut 0 bases from V and 4 bases from J; bases unmatched to any gene: 8. CDR1 is LGHNA, CDR2 YSLEER, per germline. The CDR3 is 17 residues long. The chain's CDR3 is CASSQDRLAGGSYEQYF. The CDR3 region has the DNA TGCGCCAGCAGCCAAGATAGGCTAGCGGGAGGTTCTTACGAGCAGTACTTC.

There are a few counts of this clonotype. The rearrangement uses TRBV7-2 and TRBJ2-1, with TRBD2 matching 8 bases. Germline CDR1 reads SGHTA; CDR2 reads FQGNSA. The CDR3 consists of 17 residues. J was trimmed by 6 bases and V by 5 bases; bases with no gene match: 15. DNA of the CDR3: TGTGCCAGCAGCACCACTAGCGGCACACCCGGGGGCAATGAGCAGTTCTTC. Protein: CASSTTSGTPGGNEQFF.

The table lists this clonotype with a few counts. This chain links TRBV9 with TRBJ2-7, with D possibly being TRBD1 (7 bases). V was shortened by 3 bases and J by 2 bases, with 15 bases between the two germline ends. This CDR3 has 15 residues. Germline assignment: CDR1 SGDLS and CDR2 YYNGEE. CDR3 in DNA: TGTGCCAGCAGCGAGGGGGCTGCGGGGACCTACGAGCAGTACTTC. Translating it yields CASSEGAAGTYEQYF.

The V gene is TRBV12-3 or TRBV12-4, the J gene TRBJ1-1; possible D gene TRBD1, 5 bases. This CDR3 spans 14 amino acids. Between the trimmed V and J ends, which lost 2 bases and 5 bases, there was a span of 12 bases. The CDR3 nucleotides are TGTGCCAGCAGTTTATCCAGGGTAAAAACTGAAGCTTTCTTT. Translation: CASSLSRVKTEAFF.

This chain joins TRBV7-3 and TRBJ2-1; the D gene is possibly TRBD2 (6 bases). This CDR3 contains 12 residues. The V gene's germline CDR1 is SGHTA and CDR2 FQGTGA. V lost 5 bases, J lost 9 bases, and 11 bases lay in between. As DNA, the CDR3 is TGTGCCAGCAGCCTAGCGAAAAGTGAGCAGTTCTTC. Translated, it gives CASSLAKSEQFF.

The sample holds a few counts of this clonotype. This sequence joins TRBV10-3 and TRBJ2-7; D may be TRBD1 (5 bases). The CDR3 consists of 14 residues. V lost 0 bases and J lost 0, with 6 bases in between. CDR1 is ENHRY and CDR2 is SYGVKD in the germline V gene. The CDR3 loop reads CAISESQGSYEQYF. The CDR3 DNA follows: TGTGCCATCAGTGAGTCCCAGGGCTCCTACGAGCAGTACTTC.

The chain has TRBV15 and TRBJ2-5; TRBD1 or TRBD2 may be the D gene (5 bases each). In germline, CDR1 is LNHNV, CDR2 YYDKDF (reference sequence). The CDR3 sequence is 13 residues long. The germline V and J ends were trimmed by 9 bases and 2 bases, with 13 bases remaining between them. CDR3 coding DNA: TGTGCCACATCCACGGGGCTACAAGAGACCCAGTACTTC. This encodes CATSTGLQETQYF.

This clonotype was seen a handful of times. This chain connects TRBV4-2 to TRBJ2-6; D is perhaps TRBD1 (6 bases). Trimming removed 4 bases at V and 2 bases at J, with 9 bases between. From germline, CDR1 is LGHNA and CDR2 YNFKEQ. This CDR3 is 15 amino acids long. In nucleotides, the CDR3 is TGTGCCAGCAGCCGCCACAGGGCTGGGGCCAACGTCCTGACTTTC. It yields the protein CASSRHRAGANVLTF.

This clonotype was counted only a few times. V and J are TRBV7-9 and TRBJ1-1; no definite D call. The length of the CDR3 is 17 residues. Germline-derived CDR1 and CDR2 are SEHNR and FQNEAQ (reference sequence). V lost 10 bases and J 0 bases, leaving 24 bases between the germline ends. In DNA, the CDR3 is TGTGCCACCGGACCCCCATTAATCAAAACGATGAACACTGAAGCTTTCTTT. Translation gives CATGPPLIKTMNTEAFF.

The chain combines TRBV9 with TRBJ1-1; a possible D gene is TRBD1 (5 bases). V was pared by 0 bases and J by 0 bases, with 9 bases between. CDR1 is SGDLS, CDR2 YYNGEE, per germline. CDR3 length equals 15 residues. In DNA form, the CDR3 reads TGTGCCAGCAGCGTAGACGTCAGGGTGAACACTGAAGCTTTCTTT. This codes for CASSVDVRVNTEAFF.

The rearrangement uses TRBV29-1 and TRBJ2-5, with 8 bases fitting TRBD2. V trimming: 6 bases; J trimming: 5 bases; junction bases outside the gene matches: 8. Looked up from germline, CDR1 is SQVTM and CDR2 is ANQGSEA. The CDR3 has 13 residues. CDR3 loop: CSVRTSGGETQYF. CDR3 nucleotide sequence: TGCAGCGTCCGTACTAGCGGAGGGGAGACCCAGTACTTC.

This clonotype was seen a few times. The chain recombines TRBV7-9 with TRBJ2-1; D is unclear. Trimming took off 0 bases at V and 5 bases at J, with 8 bases between the two ends. CDR1 SEHNR and CDR2 FQNEAQ come from the germline V gene (reference sequence). The CDR3 length is 14 residues. The CDR3 coding sequence is TGTGCCAGCAGCTTAGCCCATAGCAACAATGAGCAGTTCTTC. Protein: CASSLAHSNNEQFF.

V gene TRBV5-1 combines with J gene TRBJ2-7; D is undetermined. The CDR3 is 12 amino acids. Per germline, CDR1 SGHRS and CDR2 YFSETQ. The ends were cut back, 4 bases at V and 5 bases at J, with 10 bases in the middle. The DNA of the CDR3 is TGCGCCAGCAGCCTGGACCTCAACGAGCAGTACTTC. Translated: CASSLDLNEQYF. Full variable domain (remainder filled in from reference TRBV5-1 and TRBJ2-7): KAGVTQTPRYLIKTRGQQVTLSCSPISGHRSVSWYQQTPGQGLQFLFEYFSETQRNKGNFPGRFSGRQFSNSRSEMNVSTLELGDSALYLCASSLDLNEQYFGPGTRLTVT.

The chain is built from TRBV7-3 and TRBJ1-1; 9 positions agree with TRBD1. V lost 2 bases and J lost 1; bases outside the gene matches: 17. The CDR3 loop spans 20 amino acids. From germline, CDR1 is SGHTA and CDR2 FQGTGA. CDR3 amino acids: CASSLGKHSQADRGNTEAFF. The CDR3 nucleotides read TGTGCCAGCAGCTTAGGAAAACACTCACAAGCGGACAGGGGGAACACTGAAGCTTTCTTT.

This clonotype came up a few times. The chain carries TRBV28 and TRBJ2-1, with 8 nucleotides matching TRBD1. The CDR3 has 15 amino acids. Germline V CDR1 and CDR2: MDHEN, SYDVKM. The ends lost 6 bases at V and 5 bases at J; junction bases unmatched: 9. This chain's CDR3 is CASSPADRGHNEQFF. As DNA, the CDR3 is TGTGCCAGCAGCCCCGCCGACAGGGGTCACAATGAGCAGTTCTTC.

The rearrangement links TRBV7-8 to TRBJ2-1; 7 nucleotides match TRBD2. The CDR3 runs to 18 residues. After removal of 2 bases from V and 0 bases from J, the junction contained 10 bases not matched to a gene. Germline CDR1 SGHVS, CDR2 FQNEAQ. The CDR3 loop reads CASSLYVGGSFSYNEQFF. DNA of the CDR3: TGTGCCAGCAGCTTATATGTCGGCGGGAGTTTCTCCTACAATGAGCAGTTCTTC. Full variable domain (outside the CDR3, taken from reference TRBV7-8 and TRBJ2-1): GAGVSQSPRYKVAKRGQDVALRCDPISGHVSLFWYQQALGQGPEFLTYFQNEAQLDKSGLPSDRFFAERPEGSVSTLKIQRTQQEDSAVYLCASSLYVGGSFSYNEQFFGPGTRLTVL.

The chain has TRBV18 and TRBJ1-1, with D uncertain. This CDR3 comprises 15 residues. Germline CDR1 KGHSH, CDR2 LQKENI. Trimming cost V 2 bases and J 7 bases, with 17 bases left between them. The CDR3 loop reads CASSPSPPGPNEAFF. The CDR3 DNA reads TGTGCCAGCTCACCATCACCGCCCGGGCCCAATGAAGCTTTCTTT.

This clonotype was counted only a few times. V is TRBV14 and J is TRBJ1-4; D call uncertain. The V gene's germline CDR1 is SGHDN and CDR2 FVKESK. This CDR3 spans 15 amino acids. Trimming took off 5 bases at V and 3 bases at J, with 13 bases between the two ends. CDR3 in amino acids: CASSVTENPNEKLFF. The CDR3 DNA is TGTGCCAGCAGCGTTACAGAGAACCCTAATGAAAAACTGTTTTTT.

For the CDR3, the DNA is TGTGCCAGCAGTCATCTAGCGGGAGGGCCCGGTGAGCAGTTCTTC. Its protein product is CASSHLAGGPGEQFF. The chain carries TRBV28 and TRBJ2-1, with 12 nucleotides matching TRBD2. Unmatched junction bases numbered 8, after V lost 5 bases and J lost 9 bases. Germline V gene data show CDR1 as MDHEN and CDR2 as SYDVKM. The CDR3 sequence is 15 residues long.

This clonotype turned up a few times. The chain couples TRBV10-3 to TRBJ2-3; 8 bases line up with TRBD1. The V gene end was trimmed by 1 base and the J gene end by 8 bases; junction bases not matched to a gene: 32. CDR3 length: 23 amino acids. Germline CDR1 reads ENHRY; CDR2 reads SYGVKD. The CDR3 DNA is TGTGCCATCAGTGAGTTCACTTCTCGGTCGCCAGGGGGCGTCAAAGCAGGGAGTGTTACGCAGTATTTT. Encoded protein: CAISEFTSRSPGGVKAGSVTQYF.

Many counts were recorded for this clonotype. The V gene is TRBV7-3, the J gene TRBJ2-1, with 8 bases identical to TRBD1. The ends lost 2 bases at V and 4 bases at J; junction bases unmatched: 7. This CDR3 is 16 amino acids long. Germline V gene data show CDR1 as SGHTA and CDR2 as FQGTGA. The CDR3 nucleotides are TGTGCCAGCAGCTTATCTAGGACAGGGAGTTACAATGAGCAGTTCTTC. Encoded protein: CASSLSRTGSYNEQFF.

To note about this clonotype: Relative to the germline gene, one junction end is altered; a read error may explain this. The chain has TRBV29-1 and TRBJ2-3, with D possibly being TRBD1 (5 bases). The CDR3 consists of 15 residues. Germline assignment: CDR1 SQVTM and CDR2 ANQGSEA. The CDR3 loop is CSVSQDMSTADMQYF. CDR3 sequence (DNA): TGCAGCGTTAGCCAGGACATGTCAACCGCGGATATGCAGTATTTT.

V and J are TRBV20-1 and TRBJ1-2, with D possibly TRBD1 on 5 matching bases. Germline V lookup: CDR1 DFQATT, CDR2 SNEGSKA (reference sequence). The CDR3 loop spans 14 amino acids. V lost 6 bases to trimming and J lost 0 bases, with 14 bases between them. This chain's CDR3 is CSAATGAANYGYTF. The CDR3, as DNA: TGCAGTGCGGCTACAGGAGCAGCTAACTATGGCTACACCTTC.

V is TRBV29-1 and J is TRBJ2-1; 7 positions agree with TRBD2. In germline, CDR1 is SQVTM, CDR2 ANQGSEA. CDR3 size: 15 residues. The V segment lost 1 base and the J segment 4 bases; nucleotides outside the gene matches: 7. CDR3 residues: CSVEGRSGLYNEQFF. CDR3 sequence (DNA): TGCAGCGTTGAAGGTCGTAGCGGGCTTTACAATGAGCAGTTCTTC.

The chain employs TRBV20-1 and TRBJ2-3; TRBD2 matches 9 bases. After removal of 1 base from V and 4 bases from J, the junction contained 6 bases not matched to a gene. Germline values: CDR1 DFQATT, CDR2 SNEGSKA (reference sequence). This CDR3 region has 15 residues. The chain's CDR3 is CSARGGGLAADTQYF. The CDR3 DNA reads as TGCAGTGCTAGAGGCGGGGGACTAGCCGCAGATACGCAGTATTTT.

This clonotype was detected ten times or more. The chain couples TRBV7-3 to TRBJ2-5; possibly TRBD1 for D (5 bases). The CDR3 covers 15 residues. CDR1 is SGHTA and CDR2 is FQGTGA in the germline V gene. Trimming stripped 5 bases from V and 5 bases from J, with 18 bases between. Written as DNA, the CDR3 is TGTGCCAGCAGCACTCTCGGGCGTCCAGGGGAGACCCAGTACTTC. It yields the protein CASSTLGRPGETQYF.

The chain combines TRBV29-1 with TRBJ2-1; D is unclear. The V end lost 5 bases, the J end lost 3 bases, and 11 bases lay between the germline ends. Germline-derived CDR1 and CDR2 are SQVTM and ANQGSEA. The CDR3 has 13 residues. This chain's CDR3 is CSVIAENYNEQFF. The DNA for the CDR3 is TGCAGCGTTATAGCAGAAAACTACAATGAGCAGTTCTTC.

This clonotype was seen a handful of times. The gene calls are TRBV12-3 or TRBV12-4 and TRBJ1-1; D not certain. CDR3 size: 15 residues. The germline V and J ends were trimmed by 1 base and 3 bases, with 12 bases remaining between them. This CDR3 is CASSLGAPLDTEAFF. The CDR3 nucleotides are TGTGCCAGCAGTTTAGGTGCGCCCTTGGACACTGAAGCTTTCTTT.